This TCR beta chain derives from a study of blood T cell repertoires in COVID-19. Per the germline V gene, CDR1 is SGHNT and CDR2 is YYREEE (reference sequence). With V trimmed by 3 bases and J by 5 bases, 4 bases remained unmatched. There are 14 residues in the CDR3. This clone was seen more than once but under ten times. Generated by immunoSEQ multiplex PCR, the TCRdb table keeps only in-frame clones and is missing some. This table has 70,000 or so clones, 60% to 85% appearing once. This chain joins TRBV5-4 and TRBJ1-5; 8 nucleotides agree with TRBD1. The material sequenced was peripheral blood. This receptor was identified in a man in his 60s with acute or convalescent COVID-19. The CDR3 nucleotides are TGTGCCAGCAGCTACGGACAGGGCGATCAGCCCCAGCATTTT. It specifies CASSYGQGDQPQHF.